The clone carrying this TCR beta chain was seen only a few times. The study sequenced TCR beta in blood CD8+ and CD4+ T cells. The study used healthy donors as controls matched for age and sex. TEMRA cells were FACS-enriched, while CD8+ and CD4+ T cells were negatively isolated. The CDR3 is made up of 13 amino acids. Germline assignment: CDR1 LNHDA and CDR2 SQIVND (reference sequence). V shed 6 bases and J shed 7 bases, with 15 bases lying between them. This record comes from a study of CD8 T cells in Susac syndrome. The RNA input was 0.5 to 1 ug, and it was reverse transcribed with random hexamers. The CDR3 of TCR beta was amplified by immunoSEQ multiplex PCR across 54 Vbeta and 13 Jbeta. MiXCR was run by TCRdb on the immunoSEQ multiplex PCR reads, yielding one entry per CDR3 protein. The data show some 150,000 distinct CDR3 sequences, with around 94% seen just once and approximately 0.09% held by the top ten.

This TCR came from a human donor in good health. Sequencing input: CD4+ T cells from PBMCs. V and J are TRBV19 and TRBJ1-1; D not certain. CDR3 bases: TGTGCCAGTAGCCGAGAAGAAGTGGGTGAAGCTTTCTTT. Translated, it gives CASSREEVGEAFF.